This entry features one T cell receptor beta chain sequence. Its antigen remains undetermined. Qualities for individual bases were not recorded, and no much larger clone is one base off. The data stem from a study of Tregs in tolerant kidney transplant recipients (dated by TCRdb to about 2019). Describing the broader study: The study used TCRbeta sequencing to identify donor-specific regulatory T cells before combined kidney and bone marrow transplantation, then tracked those cells after transplant.

The paper's findings and limits, for the study overall: Biological reproducibility was not directly addressed, though technical replication error appeared minimal. Expanding Tregs with activated donor B cells appeared to identify the most biologically relevant and donor-specific TCRbeta repertoire. For some patients the PCR primers changed over time, which made it impossible to compare the samples from those patients at the nucleotide level. Donor-specific Treg expansion was found to exceed global Treg expansion in tolerant patients, suggesting antigen-driven rather than nonspecific expansion. Because only a small number of patients were included, the study had limitations, and the results will need to be validated in larger populations as well as under other immunosuppression protocols.

Genomic DNA was extracted from sorted cells with the QIAGEN DNeasy Blood and Tissue Kit for TCRbeta CDR3 sequencing. High-throughput TCRbeta CDR3 sequencing was carried out commercially through immunoSEQ, with PCR amplification with bias correction and internal controls included. As for how the authors treated the data: A unique productive TCRbeta sequence was defined by the CDR3 nucleotide sequence when primers matched, and otherwise by the CDR3 amino acid sequence together with the Vbeta and Jbeta genes. To correct for sorting error, sequences found in more than one sorted population at a frequency ratio of 2:1 or less were discarded, and the remaining shared sequences were assigned to the population with the higher frequency. Sequences were defined as donor-reactive when expanded at least 5-fold in CFSE-low cells versus unstimulated cells and present at a frequency of at least 0.01% in CFSE-low cells. Jensen-Shannon divergence calculated on the top 100 TCRbeta sequences ranked by frequency was used to measure repertoire divergence. When a sample had multiple sequencing runs, each run was corrected for sorting error separately and the runs were then pooled. In its TCRdb copy, this immuneACCESS table keeps in-frame sequences only and misses some clones. Where compared with another copy, unresolved V genes explain less than half of these, and the others have no known cause. V and J calls and clone size are those listed in that table; D and trimming were worked out from the DNA. The sample yields 45,000 or so clones; roughly nine tenths were counted once. The top ten clonotypes cover 15% to 18% of the sample.

The transplants used related donors with nonmyeloablative bone marrow transplantation, and mixed chimerism in the human trials was transient. Thawed PBMCs were FACS-sorted into unstimulated Tregs (CD4+CD25+CD127-), CD4+ non-Tregs (CD4+CD25-), CD4 cells and CD8 cells. Patients were 4 combined kidney and bone marrow transplant recipients from the ITN036ST trial, and only these trial subjects had samples available. Healthy control blood was processed by Ficoll density gradient to PBMCs and cryopreserved; patient PBMCs were collected before and after transplant. From its cysteine to its phenylalanine, the CDR3 spans 12 amino acids. The CDR3 DNA has 36 bases and is translated from base 1. The germline V gene (reference sequence) supplies CDR1 LNHDA and CDR2 SQIVND. V lost 5 bases and J lost 11 bases; the stretch between them is 15 bases long.

The origin of this receptor is a human patient who received a combined kidney and bone marrow transplant. Some T cells may originate with the graft donor following a transplant. The sequencing used CD8+ T cells from blood (PBMCs), collected 12 months after the transplant. This receptor chain uses TRBV19 and TRBJ1-1, with the identity of the D gene unclear. The CDR3 corresponds to CASSSGVLEAFF. The nucleotide sequence reads TGTGCCAGTAGTTCCGGGGTCTTGGAGGCTTTCTTT.